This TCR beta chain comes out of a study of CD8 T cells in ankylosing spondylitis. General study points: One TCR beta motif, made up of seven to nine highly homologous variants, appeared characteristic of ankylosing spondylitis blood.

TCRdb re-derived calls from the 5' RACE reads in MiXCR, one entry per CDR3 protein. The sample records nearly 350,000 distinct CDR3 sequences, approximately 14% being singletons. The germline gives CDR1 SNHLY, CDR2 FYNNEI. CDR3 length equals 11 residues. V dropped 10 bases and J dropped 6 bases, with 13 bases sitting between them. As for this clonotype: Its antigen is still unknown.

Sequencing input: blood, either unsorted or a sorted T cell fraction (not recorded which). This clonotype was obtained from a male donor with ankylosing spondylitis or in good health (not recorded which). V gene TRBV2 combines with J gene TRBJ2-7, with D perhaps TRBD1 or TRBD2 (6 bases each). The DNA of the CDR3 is TGTGCCACCCACGGAGGGGGCGAGCAGTACTTC. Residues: CATHGGGEQYF. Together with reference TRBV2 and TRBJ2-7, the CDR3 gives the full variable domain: EPEVTQTPSHQVTQMGQEVILRCVPISNHLYFYWYRQILGQKVEFLVSFYNNEISEKSEIFDDQFSVERPDGSNFTLKIRSTKLEDSAMYFCATHGGGEQYFGPGTRLTVT.